These 29 T cell receptor beta chains originate from one sample sequenced in a study of vaccination effects on CD4 cells after COVID-19. Antigen-specific CD4+ T cells were expanded with viral peptide pools in the ViraFEST assay before sequencing. The culture ran for 10 days, and then CD4+ T cells were isolated. Participants received two doses of either the BNT162b2 or mRNA-1273 vaccine. These receptors' antigens are unknown. Produced via immunoSEQ multiplex PCR; TCRdb's table is partial and in-frame only. This table holds around 32,000 clones, approximately 76% found once. The specimen comprised CD4+ T cells from PBMCs cultured with HCoV-229E spike peptides, sampled after COVID-19 vaccination. The receptors shown here come from a human donor who received a COVID-19 vaccine.

V and J are TRBV29-1 and TRBJ1-1; TRBD1 aligns across 7 bases. Germline lookup yields CDR1 SQVTM and CDR2 ANQGSEA. This CDR3 is 14 amino acids long. V lost 7 bases, J lost 0 bases, and 8 bases stayed unmatched. The CDR3 DNA is TGCAGCGCACACAGGGGCGTCATGAACACTGAAGCTTTCTTT. Translated, it gives CSAHRGVMNTEAFF.

This clone has just a few counts. The chain is built from TRBV15 and TRBJ2-3; no firm D call. The germline V gene has CDR1 LNHNV and CDR2 YYDKDF (reference sequence). V dropped 0 bases and J dropped 2 bases, with 0 bases sitting between them. The CDR3 has 12 amino acids. The CDR3 DNA is TGTGCCACCAGCAGAGACACAGATACGCAGTATTTT. Encoded protein: CATSRDTDTQYF.

The rearrangement links TRBV7-2 to TRBJ1-2; D is ambiguous. CDR1 is SGHTA, CDR2 FQGNSA, per germline. The CDR3 spans 15 residues. V lost 1 base and J 3 bases, leaving 12 bases between the germline ends. The CDR3 protein is CASSLGGGGDYGYTF. CDR3 DNA sequence: TGTGCCAGCAGCTTAGGGGGAGGTGGGGACTATGGCTACACCTTC.

This clone appeared once. The chain employs TRBV5-1 and TRBJ1-6; no reliable D call. The CDR3 contains 15 residues. The V gene lost 8 bases and the J gene lost 1 base, with 13 bases spanning the gap. From germline, CDR1 is SGHRS and CDR2 YFSETQ. The CDR3 loop is CASRGSSSYNSPLHF. CDR3 bases: TGCGCCAGTAGAGGTAGTTCGTCCTATAATTCACCCCTCCACTTT.

The rearrangement links TRBV6-6 to TRBJ2-5; D is tentatively TRBD1 or TRBD2 (6 bases each). From germline, CDR1 is MNHNY and CDR2 SVGAGI (reference sequence). This CDR3 spans 15 amino acids. V lost 0 bases and J 4 bases, leaving 12 bases between the germline ends. The CDR3 nucleotides are TGTGCCAGCAGTTACTCTCGGGGGCAGGGAGAGACCCAGTACTTC. This gives the protein CASSYSRGQGETQYF.

This clone was seen a single time. CDR3 DNA: TGTGCCAGCAGTCGGACTAGCGGTTCCTACGAGCAGTACTTC. It specifies CASSRTSGSYEQYF. The V and J genes are TRBV6-5 and TRBJ2-7, with 10 bases lining up with TRBD2. This CDR3 contains 14 residues. The trim removed 5 bases at V and 1 base at J, leaving 2 bases unmatched. Germline V CDR1 and CDR2: MNHEY, SVGAGI.

The rearrangement links TRBV5-1 to TRBJ1-3; 8 bases are a match to TRBD1. Trimming at V came to 4 bases and at J to 1 base, leaving 10 bases not matched to a gene. The length of the CDR3 is 17 residues. The germline V gene encodes CDR1 SGHRS and CDR2 YFSETQ. CDR3 sequence: CASSDRTGLNSGNTIYF. The CDR3 DNA reads TGCGCCAGCAGCGATCGGACAGGGCTAAATTCTGGAAACACCATATATTTT.

This chain uses TRBV3-1 (or the pseudogene TRBV3-2) with TRBJ2-1; perhaps TRBD2 as D (5 bases). V was trimmed by 2 bases and J by 6 bases, leaving 11 bases between them. CDR1 is LGHDT and CDR2 is YNNKEL in the germline V gene (reference sequence). The CDR3 runs 14 residues. For the CDR3, the DNA is TGTGCCAGCAGCCAATCACTAGTGATCAATGAGCAGTTCTTC. Translated, it gives CASSQSLVINEQFF.

V usage is TRBV18 and J usage is TRBJ1-1; D is undetermined. The germline CDR1 and CDR2 sequences are KGHSH and LQKENI. Trimming shortened V by 3 bases and J by 0 bases, and 17 bases separated the two germline ends. The CDR3 has 17 residues. DNA for the CDR3: TGTGCCAGCTCACCGCTAGGACGGAACACCTTGAACACTGAAGCTTTCTTT. Protein product: CASSPLGRNTLNTEAFF.

This clone has just a few counts. The rearrangement links TRBV6-2 or TRBV6-3 to TRBJ1-2, with no clear D. The ends were cut back, 2 bases at V and 10 bases at J, with 17 bases in the middle. This CDR3 region has 14 residues. Looked up from germline, CDR1 is MNHEY and CDR2 is SVGEGT. The DNA for the CDR3 is TGTGCCAGCAGTTACCTTAGGACCCGAACCGACTACACCTTC. It is translated as CASSYLRTRTDYTF.

The chain uses TRBV5-1 and TRBJ2-5, with 8 positions matching TRBD1. After removal of 4 bases from V and 4 bases from J, the junction contained 6 bases not matched to a gene. The CDR3 runs to 14 residues. Germline CDR1 is SGHRS and CDR2 is YFSETQ. CDR3 region: CASSPWTGPETQYF. The CDR3 DNA reads TGCGCCAGCAGCCCATGGACAGGGCCAGAGACCCAGTACTTC.

The chain couples TRBV6-1 to TRBJ2-1; the D call may be TRBD1 or TRBD2 (5 bases each). The germline gives CDR1 MNHNS, CDR2 SASEGT. This CDR3 spans 15 amino acids. Trimming stripped 0 bases from V and 2 bases from J, with 8 bases between. CDR3 DNA: TGTGCCAGCAGTGAAGCGGGACCCGCCTACAATGAGCAGTTCTTC. Its translation: CASSEAGPAYNEQFF.

This chain uses TRBV20-1 with TRBJ1-1; 9 bases are shared with TRBD1. Germline CDR1 DFQATT, CDR2 SNEGSKA (reference sequence). This CDR3 is 14 amino acids long. V lost 3 bases and J lost 4; bases outside the gene matches: 6. The CDR3 sequence: CSASGTGMVTEAFF. CDR3 DNA: TGCAGTGCTAGTGGGACAGGGATGGTCACTGAAGCTTTCTTT.

The chain carries TRBV2 and TRBJ1-4, with D tentatively TRBD1 (6 bases). The V gene lost 7 bases and the J gene lost 12 bases, with 24 bases spanning the gap. Germline V gives CDR1 SNHLY, CDR2 FYNNEI. This CDR3 comprises 15 residues. Here the CDR3 DNA reads TGTGCCAGCACCGACAGGAACTCCGTGCCTGTCGAACTGTTTTTT. Protein product: CASTDRNSVPVELFF.

The chain employs TRBV27 and TRBJ1-6; D is unresolved. V lost 6 bases and J 10 bases, leaving 13 bases between the germline ends. The CDR3 runs to 13 residues. CDR1 is MNHEY, CDR2 SMNVEV, per germline (reference sequence). CDR3: CASRTNSGSPLHF. The CDR3 DNA sequence: TGTGCCAGCAGAACGAATTCGGGCTCACCCCTCCACTTT.

The chain combines TRBV19 with TRBJ1-1, with 8 bases identical to TRBD1. This CDR3 region has 17 residues. J lost 0 bases, V lost 8 bases, and 14 bases had no gene match. The germline V gene encodes CDR1 LNHDA and CDR2 SQIVND (reference sequence). Here the CDR3 DNA reads TGTGCCAGTGTAGGACAGGGAGGAAAGCACATGAACACTGAAGCTTTCTTT. This sequence encodes CASVGQGGKHMNTEAFF.

The rearrangement uses TRBV29-1 and TRBJ2-5; D gene unclear. This CDR3 has 10 amino acids. Per the germline V gene, CDR1 is SQVTM and CDR2 is ANQGSEA. Trimming stripped 2 bases from V and 6 bases from J, with 4 bases between. CDR3 in DNA: TGCAGCGTTGAAACGCAGACCCAGTACTTC. Encoded protein: CSVETQTQYF.

This clone was counted a single time. Other nucleotide sequences from this sample produce the same CDR3. The chain is built from TRBV9 and TRBJ2-5; D not resolved. CDR3 length: 14 amino acids. Germline CDR1 reads SGDLS; CDR2 reads YYNGEE. The V gene lost 0 bases and the J gene lost 2 bases, with 8 bases spanning the gap. CDR3: CASSVGTIQETQYF. The CDR3 nucleotides are TGTGCCAGCAGCGTAGGTACAATACAAGAGACCCAGTACTTC.

The chain recombines TRBV5-8 with TRBJ2-3; D unresolved. Germline CDR1 and CDR2: SGHTS and YDEGEE. The length of the CDR3 is 15 residues. V lost 0 bases to trimming and J lost 2 bases, with 10 bases between them. CDR3 coding DNA: TGTGCCAGCAGCTTGGGACAAGGCCTCACAGATACGCAGTATTTT. Translated: CASSLGQGLTDTQYF.

This rearrangement joins TRBV7-8 to TRBJ2-4; TRBD2 matches 16 bases. This CDR3 spans 16 amino acids. Trimming took 7 bases from V and 4 from J; bases not matched to a gene: 4. Germline V gene sequence: CDR1 SGHVS, CDR2 FQNEAQ. This chain's CDR3 is CASMGLAGGKKNIQYF. As DNA, the CDR3 is TGTGCCAGCATGGGACTAGCGGGGGGGAAAAAAAACATTCAGTACTTC.

V gene TRBV9 combines with J gene TRBJ2-1; D is unclear. The ends were cut back, 0 bases at V and 5 bases at J, with 6 bases in the middle. Germline V lookup: CDR1 SGDLS, CDR2 YYNGEE. This CDR3 is 13 amino acids long. The CDR3 here is CASSVGRNNEQFF. CDR3 coding DNA: TGTGCCAGCAGCGTAGGGCGAAACAATGAGCAGTTCTTC. Variable domain in full (rest from reference TRBV9 and TRBJ2-1): DSGVTQTPKHLITATGQRVTLRCSPRSGDLSVYWYQQSLDQGLQFLIQYYNGEERAKGNILERFSAQQFPDLHSELNLSSLELGDSALYFCASSVGRNNEQFFGPGTRLTVL.

This clone is a singleton in its sample. The chain joins TRBV6-5 to TRBJ1-2; the D gene is possibly TRBD1 (6 bases). The CDR3 contains 14 residues. CDR1 and CDR2 from the germline V gene are MNHEY and SVGAGI. Between the trimmed V and J ends, which lost 6 bases and 4 bases, there was a span of 15 bases. CDR3 bases: TGTGCCAGCAGGGCCTATACAGGGACCTATGGCTACACCTTC. It codes for CASRAYTGTYGYTF.

Only one count was recorded for this clone. The V call is TRBV27, the J call TRBJ1-2, with D uncertain. This CDR3 comprises 15 residues. Trimming shortened V by 3 bases and J by 0 bases, and 11 bases separated the two germline ends. Germline CDR1 reads MNHEY; CDR2 reads SMNVEV (reference sequence). The CDR3 DNA reads TGTGCCAGCAGTTTCATCTCGTCAACTAACTATGGCTACACCTTC. Translating gives CASSFISSTNYGYTF.

The rearrangement uses TRBV7-8 and TRBJ2-3, with D unclear. V was pared by 5 bases and J by 4 bases, with 7 bases between. The CDR3 loop spans 12 amino acids. Germline V gene data show CDR1 as SGHVS and CDR2 as FQNEAQ. The CDR3, as DNA: TGTGCCAGCAGCGGGCGGTCAGATACGCAGTATTTT. Protein product: CASSGRSDTQYF.

The chain recombines TRBV29-1 with TRBJ2-7; 7 positions agree with TRBD1. This CDR3 comprises 18 residues. Germline V gene lookup returns CDR1 SQVTM and CDR2 ANQGSEA. V was clipped by 7 bases and J by 0 bases; unmatched bases: 21. The CDR3 DNA sequence: TGCAGCGCCGATCCGAACCCAAAGGGGGCGCCCCCCTCCTACGAGCAGTACTTC. It translates to CSADPNPKGAPPSYEQYF.

The rearrangement uses TRBV5-8 and TRBJ1-5; 11 positions agree with TRBD1. Germline CDR1 SGHTS, CDR2 YDEGEE. The ends lost 0 bases at V and 2 bases at J; junction bases unmatched: 7. The CDR3 totals 18 residues. CDR3 loop: CASSLEGTGGFGNQPQHF. The CDR3 DNA is TGTGCCAGCAGCTTGGAAGGGACAGGGGGATTCGGCAATCAGCCCCAGCATTTT.

This clone has just a few counts. V gene TRBV27 combines with J gene TRBJ1-2; TRBD1 aligns across 7 bases. Trimming cost V 6 bases and J 7 bases; bases outside gene matches: 5. CDR1 is MNHEY, CDR2 SMNVEV, per germline (reference sequence). The CDR3 is 12 amino acids. The CDR3 bases are TGTGCCAGCAGGGAGACAGGGAGTGGCTACACCTTC. Translation gives CASRETGSGYTF.

This chain connects TRBV30 to TRBJ1-2, with TRBD1 matching over 11 bases. The J segment lost 5 bases and the V segment lost 5 bases, leaving 4 bases of the junction unmatched. This CDR3 is built from 13 residues. Looked up from germline, CDR1 is GTSNPN and CDR2 is SVGIG (reference sequence). The CDR3 spells CAWGTGGIYGYTF. For the CDR3, the DNA is TGTGCCTGGGGGACAGGGGGGATATATGGCTACACCTTC.

V and J are TRBV27 and TRBJ1-5, with D unclear. V lost 2 bases and J 5 bases, leaving 7 bases between the germline ends. This CDR3 comprises 13 residues. Germline CDR1 reads MNHEY; CDR2 reads SMNVEV (reference sequence). CDR3 in DNA: TGTGCCAGCAGTTTAGCCGTGTATCAGCCCCAGCATTTT. Translated, it gives CASSLAVYQPQHF.